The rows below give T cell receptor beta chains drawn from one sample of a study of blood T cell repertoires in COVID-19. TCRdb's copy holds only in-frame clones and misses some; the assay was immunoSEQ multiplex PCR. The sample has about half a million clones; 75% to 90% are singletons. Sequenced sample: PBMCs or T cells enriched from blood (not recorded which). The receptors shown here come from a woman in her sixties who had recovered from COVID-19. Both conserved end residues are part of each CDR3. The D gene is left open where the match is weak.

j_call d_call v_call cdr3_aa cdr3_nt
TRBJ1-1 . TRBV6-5 CASSPVARVNTEAFF TGTGCCAGCAGTCCCGTTGCGCGGGTGAACACTGAAGCTTTCTTT
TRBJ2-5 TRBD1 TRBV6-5 CASSYTGDGPQYF TGTGCCAGCAGTTACACAGGGGATGGGCCCCAGTACTTC
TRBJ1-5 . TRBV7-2 CASSSQGSGQPQHF TGTGCCAGCAGCTCACAGGGATCGGGACAGCCCCAGCATTTT
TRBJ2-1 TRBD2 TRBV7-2 CASSWTSGGRSYEQFF TGTGCCAGCAGCTGGACTAGCGGGGGGAGGAGTTATGAGCAGTTCTTC
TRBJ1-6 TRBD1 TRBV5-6 CASTQAGTGPSPLHF TGTGCCAGCACTCAGGCCGGGACAGGCCCATCACCCCTCCACTTT
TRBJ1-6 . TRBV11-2 CASSYRVSNSPLHF TGTGCCAGCAGCTACAGGGTTTCGAATTCACCCCTCCACTTT
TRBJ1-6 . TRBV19 CASSTLRGKGAISYNSPLHF TGTGCCAGTAGTACCCTCCGGGGAAAGGGTGCCATATCCTATAATTCACCCCTCCACTTT
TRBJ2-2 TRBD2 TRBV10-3 CAISPTSGGPSGELFF TGTGCCATCAGCCCGACTAGCGGGGGTCCTTCGGGGGAGCTGTTTTTT
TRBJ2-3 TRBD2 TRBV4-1 CASSQELAGTDTQYF TGCGCCAGCAGCCAAGAACTAGCGGGGACAGATACGCAGTATTTT
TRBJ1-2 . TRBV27 CASSLSQGHYGYTF TGTGCCAGCAGTTTGTCCCAGGGGCACTATGGCTACACCTTC
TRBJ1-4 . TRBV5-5 CASSPGGAREKLFF TGTGCCAGCAGCCCTGGGGGGGCCCGGGAAAAACTGTTTTTT
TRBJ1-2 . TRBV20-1 CSASTGGGYTF TGCAGTGCTAGTACAGGTGGTGGCTACACCTTC
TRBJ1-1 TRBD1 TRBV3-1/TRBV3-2 CASSKRTGLGRTEAFF TGTGCCAGCAGCAAGCGGACAGGGCTGGGCCGGACTGAAGCTTTCTTT
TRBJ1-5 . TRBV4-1 CASSREEQGNQPQHF TGCGCCAGCAGCCGGGAAGAACAGGGCAATCAGCCCCAGCATTTT
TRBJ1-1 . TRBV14 CASSQVLSGTEAFF TGTGCCAGCAGCCAAGTTCTTTCAGGGACTGAAGCTTTCTTT